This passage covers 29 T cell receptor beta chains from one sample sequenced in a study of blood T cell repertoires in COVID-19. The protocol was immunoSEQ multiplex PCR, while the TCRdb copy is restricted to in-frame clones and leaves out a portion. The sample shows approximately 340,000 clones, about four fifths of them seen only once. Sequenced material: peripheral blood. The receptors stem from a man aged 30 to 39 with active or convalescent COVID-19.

The DNA for the CDR3 is TGTGCCAGCCGGGCTAGCGGAGGAGGGCCCGAGCAGTACTTC. Amino acid sequence: CASRASGGGPEQYF. The V gene is TRBV6-5, the J gene TRBJ2-7; TRBD2 matches at 7 bases. The CDR3 length is 14 residues. Trimming cost V 8 bases and J 6 bases; bases outside gene matches: 13. Germline V gene sequence: CDR1 MNHEY, CDR2 SVGAGI.

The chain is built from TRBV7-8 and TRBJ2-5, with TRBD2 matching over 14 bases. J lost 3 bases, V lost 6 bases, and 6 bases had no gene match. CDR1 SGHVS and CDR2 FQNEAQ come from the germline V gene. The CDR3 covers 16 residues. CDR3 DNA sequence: TGTGCCAGCAGGGGACTAGCGGGGGCCTTCAAAGAGACCCAGTACTTC. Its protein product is CASRGLAGAFKETQYF.

The CDR3 sequence is CASSPTSGGALGANVLTF. The CDR3 coding sequence is TGTGCCAGCAGCCCTACTAGCGGGGGGGCCCTAGGGGCCAACGTCCTGACTTTC. This chain connects TRBV7-3 to TRBJ2-6; 13 bases match TRBD2. The CDR3 has 18 amino acids. Unmatched junction bases numbered 8, after V lost 5 bases and J lost 4 bases. Per germline, CDR1 SGHTA and CDR2 FQGTGA.

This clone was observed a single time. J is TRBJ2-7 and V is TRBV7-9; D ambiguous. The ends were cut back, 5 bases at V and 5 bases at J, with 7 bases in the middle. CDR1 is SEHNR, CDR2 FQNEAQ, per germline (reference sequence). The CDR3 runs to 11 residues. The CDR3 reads CASSAWHEQYF. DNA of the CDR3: TGTGCCAGCAGCGCCTGGCACGAGCAGTACTTC.

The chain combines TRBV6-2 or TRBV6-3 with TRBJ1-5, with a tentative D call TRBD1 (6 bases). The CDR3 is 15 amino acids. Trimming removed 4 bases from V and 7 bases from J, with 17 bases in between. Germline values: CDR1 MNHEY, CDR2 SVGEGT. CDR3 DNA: TGTGCCAGCAGTTCCAGGGGACGGACGGACCAGCCCCAGCATTTT. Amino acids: CASSSRGRTDQPQHF.

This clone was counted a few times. CDR3 nucleotide sequence: TGCGCCAGCAGCCAAGATGCGTCAGGGGGGTACAATCAGCCCCAGCATTTT. Protein: CASSQDASGGYNQPQHF. The chain couples TRBV4-3 to TRBJ1-5, with TRBD1 identical over 7 bases. This CDR3 region has 17 residues. CDR1 and CDR2 (germline): LGHNA, YSLEER. The ends lost 0 bases at V and 3 bases at J; junction bases unmatched: 8.

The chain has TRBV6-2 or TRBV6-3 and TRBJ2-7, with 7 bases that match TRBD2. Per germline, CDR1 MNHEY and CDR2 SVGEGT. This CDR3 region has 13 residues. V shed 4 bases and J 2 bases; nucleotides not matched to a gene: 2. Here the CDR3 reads CASSLGTTYEQYF. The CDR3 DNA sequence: TGTGCCAGCAGTTTGGGGACTACCTACGAGCAGTACTTC.

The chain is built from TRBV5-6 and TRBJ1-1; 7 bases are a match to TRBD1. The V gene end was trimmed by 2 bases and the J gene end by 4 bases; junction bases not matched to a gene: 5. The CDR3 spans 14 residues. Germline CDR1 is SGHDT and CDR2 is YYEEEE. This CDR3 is CASSFTGAGTEAFF. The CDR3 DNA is TGTGCCAGCAGCTTTACAGGGGCAGGCACTGAAGCTTTCTTT.

CDR3 in amino acids: CASSTGGTRRGNEQFF. For the CDR3, the DNA is TGCGCCAGCAGCACTGGCGGGACTAGGAGGGGAAATGAGCAGTTCTTC. This chain joins TRBV5-1 and TRBJ2-1, with 8 bases that match TRBD2. The junction had 13 bases not matched to a gene; V was cut back by 4 bases and J by 7 bases. The CDR3 length is 16 residues. Germline V gene data show CDR1 as SGHRS and CDR2 as YFSETQ.

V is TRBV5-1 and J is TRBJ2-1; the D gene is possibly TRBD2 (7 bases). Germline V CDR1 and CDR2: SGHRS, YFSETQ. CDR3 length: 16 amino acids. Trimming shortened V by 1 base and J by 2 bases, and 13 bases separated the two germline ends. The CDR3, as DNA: TGCGCCAGCAGCTTGAACGGGGGGCCCCCCTACAATGAGCAGTTCTTC. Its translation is CASSLNGGPPYNEQFF.

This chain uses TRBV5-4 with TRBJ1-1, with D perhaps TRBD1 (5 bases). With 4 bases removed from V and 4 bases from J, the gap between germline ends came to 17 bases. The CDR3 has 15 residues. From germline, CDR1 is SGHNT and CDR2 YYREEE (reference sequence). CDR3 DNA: TGTGCCAGCAGCCCCGGCGGGGGTTGGGCCACTGAAGCTTTCTTT. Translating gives CASSPGGGWATEAFF.

The CDR3 region is CASSSNRGAKGTF. DNA of the CDR3: TGTGCCAGCAGCTCAAATCGGGGAGCCAAGGGCACCTTC. This chain connects TRBV7-3 to TRBJ1-2; D ambiguous. Trimming cost V 4 bases and J 13 bases, with 19 bases left between them. Germline lookup yields CDR1 SGHTA and CDR2 FQGTGA. The CDR3 sequence is 13 residues long.

CDR3 DNA: TGTGCCAGCAGTTCACCCCGGGACTCCTACACAGATACGCAGTATTTT. Residues: CASSSPRDSYTDTQYF. This chain joins TRBV27 and TRBJ2-3; perhaps TRBD2 as D (6 bases). The CDR3 is 16 amino acids. The germline V gene encodes CDR1 MNHEY and CDR2 SMNVEV (reference sequence). The V end was cut by 4 bases, the J end by 2 bases, with 16 bases between.

Here the CDR3 reads CASRAAGEDTEAFF. Written as DNA, the CDR3 is TGTGCCAGCAGGGCAGCTGGAGAGGACACTGAAGCTTTCTTT. This chain links TRBV6-5 with TRBJ1-1, with unresolved D. Trimming left V 6 bases short and J 3 bases short, with 14 bases between. Germline V gene lookup returns CDR1 MNHEY and CDR2 SVGAGI. The CDR3 spans 14 residues.

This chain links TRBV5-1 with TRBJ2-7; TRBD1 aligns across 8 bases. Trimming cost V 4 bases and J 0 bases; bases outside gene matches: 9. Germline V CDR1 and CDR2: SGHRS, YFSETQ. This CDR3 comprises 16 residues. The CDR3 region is CASSITQGANSYEQYF. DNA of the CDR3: TGCGCCAGCAGCATTACGCAGGGGGCTAACTCCTACGAGCAGTACTTC.

CDR3 loop: CASSPGLRGGGDTQYF. The CDR3 DNA is TGTGCCAGCTCACCAGGCCTCAGGGGCGGTGGAGATACGCAGTATTTT. This chain joins TRBV18 and TRBJ2-3, with D perhaps matching TRBD1 (6 bases). Trimming took 2 bases from V and 5 from J, leaving 17 bases between them. Germline CDR1 is KGHSH and CDR2 is LQKENI. The CDR3 has 16 residues.

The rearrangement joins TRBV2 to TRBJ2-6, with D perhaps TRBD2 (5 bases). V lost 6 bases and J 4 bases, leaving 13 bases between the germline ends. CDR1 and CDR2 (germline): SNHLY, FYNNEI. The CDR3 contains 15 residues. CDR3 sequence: CASSLQDSGANVLTF. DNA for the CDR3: TGTGCCAGCAGCCTTCAGGACTCCGGGGCCAACGTCCTGACTTTC.

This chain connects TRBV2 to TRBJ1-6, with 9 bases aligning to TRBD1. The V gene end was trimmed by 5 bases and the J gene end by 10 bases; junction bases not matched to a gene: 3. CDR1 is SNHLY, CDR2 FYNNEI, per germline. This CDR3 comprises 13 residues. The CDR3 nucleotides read TGTGCCAGCAGTCCGACAGGGGGGTCACCCCTCCACTTT. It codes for CASSPTGGSPLHF.

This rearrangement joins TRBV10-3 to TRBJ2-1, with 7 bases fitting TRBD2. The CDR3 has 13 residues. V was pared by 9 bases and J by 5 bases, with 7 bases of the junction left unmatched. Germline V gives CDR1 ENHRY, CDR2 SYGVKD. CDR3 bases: TGTGCCATGGGACTAACTAAAAACAATGAGCAGTTCTTC. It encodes CAMGLTKNNEQFF.

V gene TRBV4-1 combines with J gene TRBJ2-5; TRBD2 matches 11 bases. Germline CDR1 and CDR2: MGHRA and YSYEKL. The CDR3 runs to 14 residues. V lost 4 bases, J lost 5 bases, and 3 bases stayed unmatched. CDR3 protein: CASSPWTSGETQYF. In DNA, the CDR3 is TGCGCCAGCAGCCCTTGGACTAGCGGGGAGACCCAGTACTTC.

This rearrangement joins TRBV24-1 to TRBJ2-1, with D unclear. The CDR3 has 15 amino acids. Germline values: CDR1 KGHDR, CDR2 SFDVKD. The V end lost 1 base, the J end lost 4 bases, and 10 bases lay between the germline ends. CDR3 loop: CATSDFLDNYNEQFF. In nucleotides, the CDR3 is TGTGCCACCAGTGATTTCCTTGACAATTACAATGAGCAGTTCTTC.

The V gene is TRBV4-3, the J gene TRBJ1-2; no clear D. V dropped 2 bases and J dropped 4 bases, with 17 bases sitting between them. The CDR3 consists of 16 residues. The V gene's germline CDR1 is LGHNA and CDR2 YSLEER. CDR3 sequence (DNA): TGCGCCAGCAGCCAATTACCGGGAGCGGAGGGCTATGGCTACACCTTC. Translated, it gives CASSQLPGAEGYGYTF.

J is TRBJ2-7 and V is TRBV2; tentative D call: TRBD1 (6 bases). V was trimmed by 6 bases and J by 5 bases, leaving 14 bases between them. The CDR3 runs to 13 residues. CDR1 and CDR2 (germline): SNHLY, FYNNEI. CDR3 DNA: TGTGCCAGCAGCTCCCTGACAGGTCACGAGCAGTACTTC. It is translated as CASSSLTGHEQYF.

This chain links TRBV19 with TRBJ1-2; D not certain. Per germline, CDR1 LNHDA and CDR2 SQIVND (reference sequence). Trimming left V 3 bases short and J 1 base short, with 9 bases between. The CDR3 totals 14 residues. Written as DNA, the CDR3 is TGTGCCAGTAGTATGGGTCGGGGTAACTATGGCTACACCTTC. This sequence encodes CASSMGRGNYGYTF.

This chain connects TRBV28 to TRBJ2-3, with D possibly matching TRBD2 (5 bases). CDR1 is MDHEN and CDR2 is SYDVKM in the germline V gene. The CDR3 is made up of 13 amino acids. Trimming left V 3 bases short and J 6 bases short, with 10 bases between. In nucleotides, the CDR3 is TGTGCCAGCAGTTTGCCGGGAACGGATACGCAGTATTTT. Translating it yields CASSLPGTDTQYF.

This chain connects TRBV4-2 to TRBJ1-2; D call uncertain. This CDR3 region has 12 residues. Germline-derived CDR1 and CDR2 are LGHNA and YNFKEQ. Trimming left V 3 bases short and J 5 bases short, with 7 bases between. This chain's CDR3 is CASSQNFYGYTF. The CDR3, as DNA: TGTGCCAGCAGCCAGAACTTTTATGGCTACACCTTC.

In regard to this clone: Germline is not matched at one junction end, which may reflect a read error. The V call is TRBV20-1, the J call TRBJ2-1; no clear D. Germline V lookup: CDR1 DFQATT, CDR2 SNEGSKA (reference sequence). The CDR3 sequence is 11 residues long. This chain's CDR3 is CSARARNGQFF. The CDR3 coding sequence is TGCAGTGCTAGAGCTAGGAATGGGCAGTTCTTC.

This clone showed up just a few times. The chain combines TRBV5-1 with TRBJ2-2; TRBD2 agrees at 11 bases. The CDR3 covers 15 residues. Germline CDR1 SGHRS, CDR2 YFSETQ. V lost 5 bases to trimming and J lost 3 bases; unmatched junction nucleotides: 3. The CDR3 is CASSPGLADTGELFF. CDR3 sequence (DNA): TGCGCCAGCAGTCCGGGACTAGCGGACACCGGGGAGCTGTTTTTT.

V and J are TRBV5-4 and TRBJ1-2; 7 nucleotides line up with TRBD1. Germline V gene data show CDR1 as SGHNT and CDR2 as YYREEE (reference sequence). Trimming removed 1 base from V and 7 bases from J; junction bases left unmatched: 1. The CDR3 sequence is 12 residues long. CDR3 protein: CASSLRTGGYTF. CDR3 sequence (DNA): TGTGCCAGCAGCTTGCGGACAGGTGGCTACACCTTC.